Presented here are 13 T cell receptor beta chains from one specimen sequenced in a study of control samples from healthy donors and cancer patients. The data were produced by immunoSEQ multiplex PCR, yet TCRdb's version contains in-frame clones alone and is incomplete. The sample gives 120,000 or so clones, roughly 92% of which show up once; 0.55% to 0.6% is in the top ten. Sequenced: PBMCs. These receptors were taken from an elderly man with head and neck cancer.

This chain connects TRBV11-2 to TRBJ2-7; weak D call: TRBD1 (6 bases). V was trimmed by 5 bases and J by 3 bases, leaving 26 bases between them. From germline, CDR1 is SGHAT and CDR2 FQNNGV. The CDR3 totals 18 residues. The CDR3 DNA reads as TGTGCCAGCAGCGGACTGCCGTTACAGGGCGCTAAAGACTACGAGCAGTACTTC. The encoded protein is CASSGLPLQGAKDYEQYF.

The rearrangement uses TRBV25-1 and TRBJ2-3; TRBD2 matches at 8 bases. With V trimmed by 9 bases and J by 1 base, 6 bases remained unmatched. The CDR3 has 14 amino acids. The germline gives CDR1 MGHDK, CDR2 SYGVNS. The CDR3 is CASTRGDGTDTQYF. CDR3 DNA: TGTGCCAGTACGCGGGGGGACGGCACAGATACGCAGTATTTT.

This chain uses TRBV10-3 with TRBJ2-7; TRBD2 might be the D (5 bases). The CDR3 contains 14 residues. In germline, CDR1 is ENHRY, CDR2 SYGVKD. Trimming removed 3 bases from V and 0 bases from J, with 9 bases in between. The CDR3 region is CAISEGLNSYEQYF. In DNA form, the CDR3 reads TGTGCCATCAGTGAAGGACTGAACTCCTACGAGCAGTACTTC.

V gene TRBV5-6 combines with J gene TRBJ1-4, with 7 positions matching TRBD1. CDR1 and CDR2 (germline): SGHDT, YYEEEE. V trimming: 3 bases; J trimming: 8 bases; junction bases outside the gene matches: 7. There are 14 residues in the CDR3. The CDR3 DNA is TGTGCCAGCAGCTCCCGGGACAGCAGGGAAAAACTGTTTTTT. Amino acids: CASSSRDSREKLFF. Looking up the rest from reference TRBV5-6 and TRBJ1-4 gives the full variable domain: DAGVTQSPTHLIKTRGQQVTLRCSPKSGHDTVSWYQQALGQGPQFIFQYYEEEERQRGNFPDRFSGHQFPNYSSELNVNALLLGDSALYLCASSSRDSREKLFFGSGTQLSVL.

This chain links TRBV6-5 with TRBJ2-7; D possibly corresponds to TRBD2 (6 bases). Germline loops: CDR1 MNHEY, CDR2 SVGAGI. CDR3 length equals 15 residues. Trimming cost V 6 bases and J 5 bases, with 20 bases left between them. DNA of the CDR3: TGTGCCAGCAGCCAAACTTCGGGGGATGGACACGAGCAGTACTTC. It codes for CASSQTSGDGHEQYF.

V is TRBV29-1 and J is TRBJ2-7, with 9 bases aligning to TRBD1. CDR3 length: 14 residues. Germline CDR1 is SQVTM and CDR2 is ANQGSEA. Trimming cost V 5 bases and J 3 bases; bases outside gene matches: 8. CDR3 region: CSVIRDRVDYEQYF. The CDR3 region has the DNA TGCAGCGTTATCCGGGACAGGGTGGACTACGAGCAGTACTTC.

The chain carries TRBV11-2 and TRBJ1-2; TRBD1 is a possible D gene (6 bases). V lost 1 base and J 3 bases, leaving 18 bases between the germline ends. The CDR3 spans 17 residues. Per the germline V gene, CDR1 is SGHAT and CDR2 is FQNNGV. The CDR3 loop is CASSLVRGGPGHYGYTF. The CDR3 region has the DNA TGTGCCAGCAGCTTAGTTAGGGGGGGGCCAGGCCACTATGGCTACACCTTC.

This clone was recorded only once. The V gene is TRBV2, the J gene TRBJ1-1; perhaps TRBD1 as D (6 bases). The CDR3 is 13 amino acids. In germline, CDR1 is SNHLY, CDR2 FYNNEI. Trimming took 6 bases from V and 4 from J, leaving 12 bases between them. The CDR3 nucleotides are TGTGCCAGCAGACCCGACAGGCCCACTGAAGCTTTCTTT. This encodes CASRPDRPTEAFF.

J is TRBJ1-2 and V is TRBV7-9; 11 bases agree with TRBD1. J was trimmed by 8 bases and V by 5 bases; bases with no gene match: 7. This CDR3 region has 14 residues. The germline V gene encodes CDR1 SEHNR and CDR2 FQNEAQ (reference sequence). The CDR3 DNA follows: TGTGCCAGCAGCCCCGGACAGGGGGCGGGAGGCTACACCTTC. As protein: CASSPGQGAGGYTF.

V is TRBV5-1 and J is TRBJ2-2, with 10 bases aligning to TRBD2. Germline-derived CDR1 and CDR2 are SGHRS and YFSETQ. CDR3 size: 17 residues. The V gene end was trimmed by 2 bases and the J gene end by 7 bases; junction bases not matched to a gene: 11. CDR3 coding DNA: TGCGCCAGCAGCTTTGCCGCAGCGGGGGGGGTGATCGGGGAGCTGTTTTTT. This sequence encodes CASSFAAAGGVIGELFF.

The V gene is TRBV5-1, the J gene TRBJ2-3, with 10 bases fitting TRBD2. From germline, CDR1 is SGHRS and CDR2 YFSETQ. CDR3 size: 15 residues. J lost 5 bases, V lost 4 bases, and 7 bases had no gene match. The CDR3 loop reads CASSISGGAGDTQYF. The CDR3 region has the DNA TGCGCCAGCAGCATAAGCGGGGGGGCAGGAGATACGCAGTATTTT.

The V gene is TRBV4-3, the J gene TRBJ1-3, with D possibly TRBD1 on 5 matching bases. CDR3 length: 15 residues. The V end lost 3 bases, the J end lost 2 bases, and 11 bases lay between the germline ends. Per the germline V gene, CDR1 is LGHNA and CDR2 is YSLEER. CDR3 residues: CASSHEAGPGNTIYF. The CDR3 DNA reads TGCGCCAGCAGCCATGAAGCGGGGCCTGGAAACACCATATATTTT.

This chain links TRBV11-2 with TRBJ1-5; D is possibly TRBD1 (5 bases). V lost 5 bases, J lost 5 bases, and 10 bases lay in between. CDR1 and CDR2 from the germline V gene are SGHAT and FQNNGV. CDR3 length: 13 residues. This CDR3 reads CASSRDGDQPQHF. DNA of the CDR3: TGTGCCAGCAGCCGGGACGGTGATCAGCCCCAGCATTTT.